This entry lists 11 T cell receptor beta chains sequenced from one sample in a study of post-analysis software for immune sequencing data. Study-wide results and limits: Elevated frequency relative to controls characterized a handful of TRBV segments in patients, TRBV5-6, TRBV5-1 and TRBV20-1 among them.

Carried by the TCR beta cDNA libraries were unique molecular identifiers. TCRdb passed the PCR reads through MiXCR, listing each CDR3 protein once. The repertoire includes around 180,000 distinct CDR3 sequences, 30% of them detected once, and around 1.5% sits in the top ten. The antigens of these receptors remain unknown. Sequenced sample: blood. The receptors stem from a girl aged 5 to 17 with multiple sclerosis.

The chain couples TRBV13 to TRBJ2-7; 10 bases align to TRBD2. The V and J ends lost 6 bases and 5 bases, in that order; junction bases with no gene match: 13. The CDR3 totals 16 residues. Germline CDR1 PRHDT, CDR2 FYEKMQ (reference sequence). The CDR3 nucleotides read TGTGCCAGCAGTCAAGGATCTATAGCGGGAGGCGACGAGCAGTACTTC. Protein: CASSQGSIAGGDEQYF.

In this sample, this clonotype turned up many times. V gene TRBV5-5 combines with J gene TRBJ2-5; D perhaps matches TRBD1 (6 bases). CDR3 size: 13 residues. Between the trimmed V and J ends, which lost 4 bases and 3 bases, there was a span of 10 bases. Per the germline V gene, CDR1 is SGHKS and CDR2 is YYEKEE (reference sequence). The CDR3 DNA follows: TGTGCCAGCAGCCTTGGACAGAAAGAGACCCAGTACTTC. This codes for CASSLGQKETQYF. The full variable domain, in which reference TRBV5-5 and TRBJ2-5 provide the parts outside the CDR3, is DAGVTQSPTHLIKTRGQQVTLRCSPISGHKSVSWYQQVLGQGPQFIFQYYEKEERGRGNFPDRFSARQFPNYSSELNVNALLLGDSALYLCASSLGQKETQYFGPGTRLLVL.

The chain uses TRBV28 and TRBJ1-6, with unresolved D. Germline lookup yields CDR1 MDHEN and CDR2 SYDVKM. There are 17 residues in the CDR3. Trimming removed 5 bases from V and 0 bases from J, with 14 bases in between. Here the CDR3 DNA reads TGTGCCAGCAGTACAATACGACGGGGCTCCTATAATTCACCCCTCCACTTT. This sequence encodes CASSTIRRGSYNSPLHF.

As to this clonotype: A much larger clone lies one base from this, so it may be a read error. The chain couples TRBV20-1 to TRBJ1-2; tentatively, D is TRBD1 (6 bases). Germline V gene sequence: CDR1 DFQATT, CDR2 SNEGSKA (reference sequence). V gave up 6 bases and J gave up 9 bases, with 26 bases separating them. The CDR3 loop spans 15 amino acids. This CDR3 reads CSAGFSGGSGNRYTF. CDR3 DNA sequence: TGCAGTGCCGGATTCTCGGGGGGCAGCGGGAATCGCTACACCTTC.

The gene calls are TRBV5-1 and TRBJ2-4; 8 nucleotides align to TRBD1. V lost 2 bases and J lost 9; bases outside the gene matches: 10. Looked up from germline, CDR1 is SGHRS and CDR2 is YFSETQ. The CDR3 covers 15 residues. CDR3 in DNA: TGCGCCAGCAGCTTAAATTTGGACAGGGCGACCATTCAGTACTTC. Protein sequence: CASSLNLDRATIQYF.

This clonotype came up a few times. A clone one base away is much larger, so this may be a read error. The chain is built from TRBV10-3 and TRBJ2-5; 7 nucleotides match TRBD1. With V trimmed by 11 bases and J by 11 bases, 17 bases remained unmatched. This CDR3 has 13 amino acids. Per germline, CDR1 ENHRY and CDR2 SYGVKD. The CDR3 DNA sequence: TGTGCCCTACAGCAGGGGCCGCAGGGGGAGCAGTACTTC. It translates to CALQQGPQGEQYF.

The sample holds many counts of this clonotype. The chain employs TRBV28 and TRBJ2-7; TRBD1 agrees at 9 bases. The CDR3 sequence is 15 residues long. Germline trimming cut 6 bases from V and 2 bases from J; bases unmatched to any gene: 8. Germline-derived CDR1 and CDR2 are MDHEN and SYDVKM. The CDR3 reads CASSLSGTGTYEQYF. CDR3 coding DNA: TGTGCCAGCAGCCTTTCCGGGACAGGGACCTACGAGCAGTACTTC.

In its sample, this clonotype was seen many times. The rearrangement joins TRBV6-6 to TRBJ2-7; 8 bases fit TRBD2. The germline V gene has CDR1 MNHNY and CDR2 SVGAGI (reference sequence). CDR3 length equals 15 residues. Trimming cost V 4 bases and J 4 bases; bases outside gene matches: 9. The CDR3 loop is CASSSTGLVAYEQYF. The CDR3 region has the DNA TGTGCCAGCAGTTCCACGGGACTAGTTGCGTACGAGCAGTACTTC.

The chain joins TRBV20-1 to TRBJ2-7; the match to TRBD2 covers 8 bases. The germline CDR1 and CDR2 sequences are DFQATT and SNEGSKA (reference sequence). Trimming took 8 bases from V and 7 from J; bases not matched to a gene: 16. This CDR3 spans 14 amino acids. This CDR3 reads CSTYRSGKNDEQYF. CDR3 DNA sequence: TGCAGTACCTACCGTAGCGGGAAGAACGATGAGCAGTACTTC.

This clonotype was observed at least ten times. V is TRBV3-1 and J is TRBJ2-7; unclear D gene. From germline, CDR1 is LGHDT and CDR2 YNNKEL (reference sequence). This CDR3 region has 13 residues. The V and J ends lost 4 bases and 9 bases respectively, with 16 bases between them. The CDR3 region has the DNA TGTGCCAGCAGCCCGAGCGCGGTGGGAACGCAGTACTTC. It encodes CASSPSAVGTQYF.

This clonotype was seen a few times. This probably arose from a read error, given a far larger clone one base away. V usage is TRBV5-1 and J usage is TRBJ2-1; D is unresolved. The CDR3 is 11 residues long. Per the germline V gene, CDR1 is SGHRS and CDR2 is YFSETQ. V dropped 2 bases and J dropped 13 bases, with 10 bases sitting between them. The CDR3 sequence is CASSLQETQFF. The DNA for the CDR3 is TGCGCCAGCAGCTTACAAGAGACCCAGTTCTTC. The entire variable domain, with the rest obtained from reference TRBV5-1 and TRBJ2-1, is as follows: KAGVTQTPRYLIKTRGQQVTLSCSPISGHRSVSWYQQTPGQGLQFLFEYFSETQRNKGNFPGRFSGRQFSNSRSEMNVSTLELGDSALYLCASSLQETQFFGPGTRLTVL.